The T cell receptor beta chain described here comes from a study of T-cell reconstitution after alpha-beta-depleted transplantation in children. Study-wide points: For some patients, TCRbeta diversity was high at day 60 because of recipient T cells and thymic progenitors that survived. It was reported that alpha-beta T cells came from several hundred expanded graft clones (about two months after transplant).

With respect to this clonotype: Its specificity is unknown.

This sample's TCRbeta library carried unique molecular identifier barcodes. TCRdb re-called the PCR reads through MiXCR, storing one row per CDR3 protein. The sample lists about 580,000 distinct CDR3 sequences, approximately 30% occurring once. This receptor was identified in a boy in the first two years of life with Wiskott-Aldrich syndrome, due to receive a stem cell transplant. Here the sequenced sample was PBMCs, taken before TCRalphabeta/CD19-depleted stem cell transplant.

The CDR3 DNA reads as TGTGCCAGCAGCTGGCTAGTGAACTCCTACGAGCAGTACTTC. Translating it yields CASSWLVNSYEQYF. J is TRBJ2-7 and V is TRBV7-2; D is undetermined. This CDR3 has 14 amino acids. Trimming left V 4 bases short and J 0 bases short, with 10 bases between. Looked up from germline, CDR1 is SGHTA and CDR2 is FQGNSA.